This entry lists 11 T cell receptor beta chains sequenced from one sample in a study of cytomegalovirus exposure and HLA in healthy donors (dated by TCRdb to about 2017). The library came from the immunoSEQ multiplex PCR assay. A mixture of 60 forward primers for TCR Vbeta segments and 13 reverse primers for TCR Jbeta segments was used in the multiplex PCR. TCRdb took over this immuneACCESS table, retaining in-frame rearrangements with V and J assigned. Such tables are incomplete; in checked studies, under half of the missing clones stem from an unresolved V gene, and the remainder is unexplained. The sample has 75,000 to 90,000 clones on record, over 60% of them singletons. The ten largest make up 4% to 5% of the sample. Material for sequencing was PBMCs. These receptors came from a man aged 35 to 55 in good health and CMV-seronegative.

This clone has more than one count but fewer than ten. This sequence joins TRBV10-3 and TRBJ2-7, with 7 bases matching TRBD2. Germline CDR1 is ENHRY and CDR2 is SYGVKD. This CDR3 has 16 residues. With 7 bases clipped from V and 2 bases from J, the junction kept 14 bases outside the gene matches. CDR3: CAINPNGREGTYEQYF. The DNA of the CDR3 is TGTGCCATCAATCCCAATGGGAGGGAGGGAACCTACGAGCAGTACTTC.

This clone was seen just once. The rearrangement links TRBV7-8 to TRBJ2-7, with D possibly matching TRBD1 (5 bases). The CDR3 runs 16 residues. Germline assignment: CDR1 SGHVS and CDR2 FQNEAQ. Trimming shortened V by 0 bases and J by 4 bases, and 16 bases separated the two germline ends. The CDR3 nucleotides are TGTGCCAGCAGCTTAGCGTTGGGGCAGGAGTATTACGAGCAGTACTTC. This sequence encodes CASSLALGQEYYEQYF.

The J gene is TRBJ1-2, the V gene TRBV28; D unclear. V lost 0 bases to trimming and J lost 4 bases, with 9 bases between them. Looked up from germline, CDR1 is MDHEN and CDR2 is SYDVKM. This CDR3 contains 14 residues. CDR3 nucleotides: TGTGCCAGCAGTTTATGGCAGGAGGGCTATGGCTACACCTTC. This translates into CASSLWQEGYGYTF.

The CDR3 coding sequence is TGCGCCAGCAGCTTGGGACTAGCGATCCATGAGCAGTTCTTC. It specifies CASSLGLAIHEQFF. The chain joins TRBV5-1 to TRBJ2-1, with 8 positions matching TRBD2. Germline lookup yields CDR1 SGHRS and CDR2 YFSETQ. The CDR3 has 14 residues. V shed 0 bases and J 8 bases; nucleotides not matched to a gene: 4.

This clone has a handful of counts. The chain recombines TRBV10-3 with TRBJ2-7; TRBD2 aligns across 14 bases. The ends lost 3 bases at V and 6 bases at J; junction bases unmatched: 7. This CDR3 is built from 16 residues. Germline V gives CDR1 ENHRY, CDR2 SYGVKD. In DNA form, the CDR3 reads TGTGCCATCAGTGAAGGGACTAGCGGGAGACTGGGCGAGCAGTACTTC. As protein: CAISEGTSGRLGEQYF.

The chain recombines TRBV4-3 with TRBJ2-5; 7 nucleotides agree with TRBD1. Looked up from germline, CDR1 is LGHNA and CDR2 is YSLEER. This CDR3 comprises 15 residues. Germline trimming cut 0 bases from V and 4 bases from J; bases unmatched to any gene: 5. CDR3: CASSQETHRGETQYF. The CDR3 region has the DNA TGCGCCAGCAGCCAAGAAACTCACAGGGGAGAGACCCAGTACTTC.

This clone was picked up a small number of times. This sequence joins TRBV6-5 and TRBJ1-1; D perhaps matches TRBD1 (6 bases). V lost 5 bases to trimming and J lost 0 bases, with 13 bases between them. From germline, CDR1 is MNHEY and CDR2 SVGAGI. The CDR3 has 15 residues. The CDR3 coding sequence is TGTGCCAGCAGTACCAAAGGACAGTTGAACACTGAAGCTTTCTTT. Protein sequence: CASSTKGQLNTEAFF.

The genes are TRBV20-1 and TRBJ2-5; 8 positions match TRBD2. Germline V gene data show CDR1 as DFQATT and CDR2 as SNEGSKA (reference sequence). The CDR3 has 11 residues. With V trimmed by 5 bases and J by 6 bases, 2 bases remained unmatched. The CDR3 here is CSAREGQTQYF. CDR3 nucleotide sequence: TGCAGTGCTCGGGAGGGACAGACCCAGTACTTC.

This rearrangement joins TRBV7-3 to TRBJ2-1, with 7 bases matching TRBD2. The CDR3 loop spans 16 amino acids. V shed 4 bases and J 5 bases; nucleotides not matched to a gene: 11. Germline values: CDR1 SGHTA, CDR2 FQGTGA. CDR3 nucleotides: TGTGCCAGCAGCTCCCCGCGGGGGAGGCAAGACAATGAGCAGTTCTTC. It yields the protein CASSSPRGRQDNEQFF.

This clone was detected only a few times. Other DNA variants within this sample encode the same CDR3. The chain couples TRBV7-8 to TRBJ1-5, with unresolved D. V was pared by 0 bases and J by 1 base, with 7 bases between. This CDR3 comprises 15 residues. Germline assignment: CDR1 SGHVS and CDR2 FQNEAQ. The CDR3 loop reads CASSLAHQSNQPQHF. As DNA, the CDR3 is TGTGCCAGCAGCTTAGCACATCAGAGCAATCAGCCCCAGCATTTT.

V gene TRBV30 combines with J gene TRBJ2-7; 7 bases agree with TRBD1. CDR1 GTSNPN and CDR2 SVGIG come from the germline V gene (reference sequence). V was clipped by 4 bases and J by 6 bases; unmatched bases: 3. The CDR3 has 11 residues. CDR3: CAWNRQGEQYF. CDR3 DNA: TGTGCCTGGAACCGACAGGGCGAGCAGTACTTC.